The TCR beta chain under discussion was sequenced for a study of response to subunit inactivated influenza vaccine. Study conclusions and caveats: Authors suggested each seasonal flu vaccination may recruit only limited numbers of new T cells.

V trimming: 2 bases; J trimming: 1 base; junction bases outside the gene matches: 4. The CDR3 totals 17 residues. MiXCR, applied by TCRdb to the RT-PCR reads, yields one record per CDR3 protein. The sample records around 520,000 distinct CDR3 sequences, about 25% being singletons. Concerning this clonotype itself: Its specificity is not known.

The TCR was taken from a man aged 50 to 60 who received an inactivated influenza vaccine. The sample was CD4+ T cells sorted from PBMCs, taken roughly 5 days after vaccination. V is TRBV12-3 or TRBV12-4 and J is TRBJ2-1; 11 nucleotides align to TRBD2. The CDR3 here is CASSLSSGGASYNEQFF. The CDR3 DNA follows: TGTGCCAGCAGTTTAAGTAGCGGGGGGGCGTCCTACAATGAGCAGTTCTTC.